The 18 T cell receptor beta chains given below trace back to one sample, sequenced in a study of sequential checkpoint blockade in melanoma. Assay used: immunoSEQ multiplex PCR; TCRdb lists only in-frame clones, some missing. The profile covers approximately 6,200 clones, with around nine tenths appearing a single time and 7% to 9% taken by the ten largest. Treatment reported: randomized to nivolumab then ipilimumab (arm A) or the reverse (arm B). The material was CD8+ T cells sorted from blood (inferred from file names), obtained from a patient given nivolumab and ipilimumab in sequence. These receptors all come from a human donor with melanoma.

This clone was counted a few times. V gene TRBV5-1 combines with J gene TRBJ2-7; D ambiguous. This CDR3 is built from 14 residues. In germline, CDR1 is SGHRS, CDR2 YFSETQ. Deletions cut 0 bases from V and 2 bases from J, with 9 bases between. The CDR3: CASSLVGSTYEQYF. CDR3 sequence (DNA): TGCGCCAGCAGCTTGGTCGGTTCTACCTACGAGCAGTACTTC.

The chain recombines TRBV5-4 with TRBJ2-3, with D maybe TRBD2 (5 bases). The V gene lost 2 bases and the J gene lost 6 bases, with 16 bases spanning the gap. The V gene's germline CDR1 is SGHNT and CDR2 YYREEE (reference sequence). This CDR3 comprises 15 residues. CDR3 sequence reads: CASSFIGSSVDTQYF. The CDR3 nucleotides read TGTGCCAGCAGCTTTATAGGGAGTAGTGTGGATACGCAGTATTTT.

V gene TRBV7-9 combines with J gene TRBJ2-1; TRBD2 matches 11 bases. Trimming cost V 7 bases and J 3 bases; bases outside gene matches: 2. Looked up from germline, CDR1 is SEHNR and CDR2 is FQNEAQ (reference sequence). The CDR3 consists of 14 residues. Here the CDR3 reads CASMTSGVYNEQFF. The CDR3 DNA follows: TGTGCCAGCATGACTAGCGGGGTCTACAATGAGCAGTTCTTC. Looking up the rest from reference TRBV7-9 and TRBJ2-1 gives the full variable domain: DTGVSQNPRHKITKRGQNVTFRCDPISEHNRLYWYRQTLGQGPEFLTYFQNEAQLEKSRLLSDRFSAERPKGSFSTLEIQRTEQGDSAMYLCASMTSGVYNEQFFGPGTRLTVL.

DNA of the CDR3: TGCAGCGTTGAAGATCGAGGGACTTCAAGAAGGGGCTACACCTTC. As protein: CSVEDRGTSRRGYTF. The chain couples TRBV29-1 to TRBJ1-2; D possibly corresponds to TRBD1 (5 bases). Germline V gene sequence: CDR1 SQVTM, CDR2 ANQGSEA. The length of the CDR3 is 15 residues. V gave up 0 bases and J gave up 8 bases, with 19 bases separating them.

The rearrangement joins TRBV15 to TRBJ2-3, with 7 bases that match TRBD1. Trimming at V came to 0 bases and at J to 6 bases, leaving 6 bases not matched to a gene. Germline lookup yields CDR1 LNHNV and CDR2 YYDKDF (reference sequence). This CDR3 has 15 residues. The DNA for the CDR3 is TGTGCCACCAGCAGAGAATTAGGGGGCGGGGATACGCAGTATTTT. As protein: CATSRELGGGDTQYF.

This chain links TRBV5-6 with TRBJ1-1; D ambiguous. The CDR3 totals 14 residues. Germline CDR1 reads SGHDT; CDR2 reads YYEEEE. V was clipped by 0 bases and J by 1 base, with 7 bases between them. The DNA for the CDR3 is TGTGCCAGCAGCTTGGGACTGGGGAACACTGAAGCTTTCTTT. It specifies CASSLGLGNTEAFF.

This clone has more than one count but fewer than ten. This chain joins TRBV11-2 and TRBJ1-2; no clear D gene. Germline V gene lookup returns CDR1 SGHAT and CDR2 FQNNGV. V shed 1 base and J shed 4 bases, with 7 bases lying between them. This CDR3 comprises 13 residues. DNA of the CDR3: TGTGCCAGCAGCTTAGGGGCTTCCTATGGCTACACCTTC. Translated, it gives CASSLGASYGYTF.

The V gene is TRBV7-8, the J gene TRBJ2-7; tentative D call: TRBD1 (6 bases). The length of the CDR3 is 14 residues. Germline CDR1 and CDR2: SGHVS and FQNEAQ. The V gene lost 5 bases and the J gene lost 3 bases, with 14 bases spanning the gap. The CDR3: CASSPRTVSYEQYF. As DNA, the CDR3 is TGTGCCAGCAGCCCTAGGACAGTGAGCTACGAGCAGTACTTC. Full variable domain (remainder filled in from reference TRBV7-8 and TRBJ2-7): GAGVSQSPRYKVAKRGQDVALRCDPISGHVSLFWYQQALGQGPEFLTYFQNEAQLDKSGLPSDRFFAERPEGSVSTLKIQRTQQEDSAVYLCASSPRTVSYEQYFGPGTRLTVT.

The CDR3, as DNA: TGCGCCAGCAGCCAGGGGGGACTAGCGGACCCCTACAATGAGCAGTTCTTC. Protein product: CASSQGGLADPYNEQFF. The chain uses TRBV4-1 and TRBJ2-1; the match to TRBD2 covers 11 bases. This CDR3 comprises 17 residues. Losses at the gene ends were 3 bases for V and 2 bases for J; bases not matched to a gene: 6. Germline V gene sequence: CDR1 MGHRA, CDR2 YSYEKL.

This clone was seen only once. This rearrangement joins TRBV11-2 to TRBJ2-3; D possibly corresponds to TRBD2 (5 bases). CDR1 is SGHAT, CDR2 FQNNGV, per germline. This CDR3 spans 16 amino acids. V was trimmed by 2 bases and J by 2 bases, leaving 14 bases between them. The CDR3: CASSLSSGTFTDTQYF. For the CDR3, the DNA is TGTGCCAGCAGCTTATCCAGCGGTACGTTCACAGATACGCAGTATTTT.

The chain carries TRBV11-2 and TRBJ1-4, with D perhaps matching TRBD1 (5 bases). This CDR3 has 17 amino acids. V lost 1 base, J lost 8 bases, and 20 bases lay in between. CDR1 is SGHAT and CDR2 is FQNNGV in the germline V gene. The CDR3 protein is CASSLVGAAEGTEKLFF. Written as DNA, the CDR3 is TGTGCCAGCAGCTTAGTCGGAGCAGCGGAGGGGACGGAAAAACTGTTTTTT. Full variable domain (outside the CDR3, taken from reference TRBV11-2 and TRBJ1-4): EAGVAQSPRYKIIEKRQSVAFWCNPISGHATLYWYQQILGQGPKLLIQFQNNGVVDDSQLPKDRFSAERLKGVDSTLKIQPAKLEDSAVYLCASSLVGAAEGTEKLFFGSGTQLSVL.

This rearrangement joins TRBV5-8 to TRBJ2-7; TRBD2 agrees at 11 bases. CDR3 size: 15 residues. Germline V CDR1 and CDR2: SGHTS, YDEGEE. The J segment lost 6 bases and the V segment lost 0 bases, leaving 5 bases of the junction unmatched. The CDR3 DNA sequence: TGTGCCAGCAGCTTGGTTAGCGGGAGGGCCTTCGAGCAGTACTTC. This gives the protein CASSLVSGRAFEQYF.

The rearrangement joins TRBV27 to TRBJ2-1; 11 nucleotides line up with TRBD2. CDR1 and CDR2 (germline): MNHEY, SMNVEV (reference sequence). The CDR3 is 15 amino acids. With V trimmed by 5 bases and J by 4 bases, 4 bases remained unmatched. The CDR3 protein is CASSTGTSGYNEQFF. Here the CDR3 DNA reads TGTGCCAGCAGTACCGGGACTAGCGGATACAATGAGCAGTTCTTC.

This sequence joins TRBV11-2 and TRBJ2-2; 13 nucleotides agree with TRBD2. Trimming cost V 1 base and J 3 bases; bases outside gene matches: 2. The CDR3 consists of 17 residues. Germline CDR1 SGHAT, CDR2 FQNNGV. The chain's CDR3 is CASSLGGLAGHTGELFF. CDR3 nucleotides: TGTGCCAGCAGCTTAGGGGGACTAGCGGGACACACCGGGGAGCTGTTTTTT.

The chain has TRBV4-2 and TRBJ1-1; possibly TRBD1 for D (5 bases). V lost 0 bases and J lost 5, with 10 bases in between. The germline V gene has CDR1 LGHNA and CDR2 YNFKEQ. The CDR3 is 14 residues long. CDR3 in amino acids: CASSQEGRGTEAFF. In DNA form, the CDR3 reads TGTGCCAGCAGCCAAGAAGGCCGGGGGACTGAAGCTTTCTTT.

The rearrangement uses TRBV5-1 and TRBJ1-1; 10 bases match TRBD1. Germline CDR1 SGHRS, CDR2 YFSETQ. Losses at the gene ends were 2 bases for V and 6 bases for J; bases not matched to a gene: 4. CDR3 length: 14 residues. The CDR3 here is CASSFADRGPEAFF. The CDR3 DNA follows: TGCGCCAGCAGCTTTGCAGACAGGGGGCCTGAAGCTTTCTTT.

The J gene is TRBJ2-7, the V gene TRBV30, with 9 bases aligning to TRBD1. The CDR3 covers 14 residues. CDR1 is GTSNPN, CDR2 SVGIG, per germline (reference sequence). V shed 5 bases, J shed 2 bases, and the junction held 7 bases outside the gene matches. As DNA, the CDR3 is TGTGCCTGGTACCCGGGACAGGGCCCCTACGAGCAGTACTTC. The encoded protein is CAWYPGQGPYEQYF.

J is TRBJ2-5 and V is TRBV6-6; the match to TRBD2 covers 8 bases. The germline V gene has CDR1 MNHNY and CDR2 SVGAGI (reference sequence). CDR3 length: 15 residues. V lost 7 bases, J lost 5 bases, and 12 bases stayed unmatched. For the CDR3, the DNA is TGTGCCAGCACCTCAACGGGGGGGGGCGGGGAGACCCAGTACTTC. This gives the protein CASTSTGGGGETQYF.